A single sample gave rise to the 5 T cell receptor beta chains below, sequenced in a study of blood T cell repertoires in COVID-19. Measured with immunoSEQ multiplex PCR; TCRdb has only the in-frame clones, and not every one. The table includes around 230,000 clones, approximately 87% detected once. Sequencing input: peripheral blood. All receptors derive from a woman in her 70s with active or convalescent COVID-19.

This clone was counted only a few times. The DNA of the CDR3 is TGTGCCAGCAGCCCCCGGCAGGGGGGTACGGGTGAGCAGTTCTTC. Translation gives CASSPRQGGTGEQFF. The J gene is TRBJ2-1, the V gene TRBV7-9, with D possibly matching TRBD1 (7 bases). The CDR3 spans 15 residues. Germline V CDR1 and CDR2: SEHNR, FQNEAQ (reference sequence). The V end lost 5 bases, the J end lost 9 bases, and 20 bases lay between the germline ends.

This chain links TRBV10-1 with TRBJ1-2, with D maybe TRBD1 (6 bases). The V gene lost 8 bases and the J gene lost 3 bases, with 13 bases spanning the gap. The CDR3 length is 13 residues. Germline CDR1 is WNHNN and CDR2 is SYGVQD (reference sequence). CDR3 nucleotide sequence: TGCGCCAGCCCCATCAGGGGAGACTATGGCTACACCTTC. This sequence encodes CASPIRGDYGYTF.

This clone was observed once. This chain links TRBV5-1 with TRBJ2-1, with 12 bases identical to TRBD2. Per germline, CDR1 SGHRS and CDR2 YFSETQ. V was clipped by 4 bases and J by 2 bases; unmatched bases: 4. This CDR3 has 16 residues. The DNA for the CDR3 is TGCGCCAGCAGCCTAGCGGGAGGGTCAACCTACAATGAGCAGTTCTTC. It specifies CASSLAGGSTYNEQFF. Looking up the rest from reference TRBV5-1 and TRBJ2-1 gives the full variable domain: KAGVTQTPRYLIKTRGQQVTLSCSPISGHRSVSWYQQTPGQGLQFLFEYFSETQRNKGNFPGRFSGRQFSNSRSEMNVSTLELGDSALYLCASSLAGGSTYNEQFFGPGTRLTVL.

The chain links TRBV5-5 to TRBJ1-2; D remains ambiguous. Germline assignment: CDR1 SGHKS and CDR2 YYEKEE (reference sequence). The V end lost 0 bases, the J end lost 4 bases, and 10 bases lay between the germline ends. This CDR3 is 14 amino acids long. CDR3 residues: CASSLAGDSYGYTF. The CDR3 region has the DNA TGTGCCAGCAGCTTGGCCGGGGATAGCTATGGCTACACCTTC.

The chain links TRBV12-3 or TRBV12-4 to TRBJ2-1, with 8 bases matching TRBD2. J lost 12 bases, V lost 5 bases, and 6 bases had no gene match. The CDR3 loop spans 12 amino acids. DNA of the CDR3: TGTGCCAGCAGTGGGCCGGGAGGGCGGCAGTTCTTC. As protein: CASSGPGGRQFF.